These 26 T cell receptor beta chains were sequenced from one sample in a study of T cell repertoires in cytomegalovirus infection. TCRdb re-analysed the reads in MiXCR, keeping a single row per CDR3 protein. The sample shows under 600,000 distinct CDR3 sequences, approximately 15% of them seen only once. Sequenced: CD8+ T cells from PBMCs. The receptor source for this set is a human donor in good health (CMV status not recorded). Some clones in this sample may be carry-over from other donors' samples.

The chain combines TRBV6-4 with TRBJ2-5; 8 nucleotides line up with TRBD1. V shed 6 bases, J shed 5 bases, and the junction held 5 bases outside the gene matches. The CDR3 has 13 residues. The germline gives CDR1 MRHNA, CDR2 SNTAGT. The CDR3: CASSVGTGETQYF. The CDR3 region has the DNA TGTGCCAGCAGCGTTGGGACAGGCGAGACCCAGTACTTC.

This clonotype has at least ten counts. The chain is built from TRBV27 and TRBJ1-5, with D possibly matching TRBD1 (6 bases). The CDR3 extends over 14 amino acids. Per the germline V gene, CDR1 is MNHEY and CDR2 is SMNVEV (reference sequence). The germline V and J ends were trimmed by 8 bases and 0 bases, with 11 bases remaining between them. In nucleotides, the CDR3 is TGTGCCAGCGGTTCAGGGGATAGCAATCAGCCCCAGCATTTT. It specifies CASGSGDSNQPQHF.

There are a few counts of this clonotype. This chain uses TRBV14 with TRBJ2-3, with D perhaps TRBD2 (6 bases). Trimming removed 0 bases from V and 3 bases from J, with 25 bases in between. Looked up from germline, CDR1 is SGHDN and CDR2 is FVKESK. CDR3 length: 20 residues. CDR3 region: CASSQDFLAAVAEITDTQYF. CDR3 nucleotides: TGTGCCAGCAGCCAAGATTTCTTAGCCGCGGTAGCGGAGATAACAGATACGCAGTATTTT.

This clonotype was counted ten times or more. The chain uses TRBV27 and TRBJ2-2; 8 bases agree with TRBD1. Germline V gives CDR1 MNHEY, CDR2 SMNVEV (reference sequence). After removal of 0 bases from V and 3 bases from J, the junction contained 6 bases not matched to a gene. The CDR3 runs to 17 residues. The CDR3 here is CASSLSLDREDTGELFF. CDR3 coding DNA: TGTGCCAGCAGTTTATCGTTGGACAGGGAAGACACCGGGGAGCTGTTTTTT.

This clonotype was picked up many times. The V call is TRBV10-3, the J call TRBJ1-3; D not resolved. The CDR3 consists of 13 residues. The V end lost 0 bases, the J end lost 4 bases, and 4 bases lay between the germline ends. CDR1 and CDR2 (germline): ENHRY, SYGVKD. The DNA for the CDR3 is TGTGCCATCAGTGAGTCTGGAGGAAACACCATATATTTT. Its translation is CAISESGGNTIYF.

The chain joins TRBV11-2 to TRBJ2-2; tentatively, D is TRBD1 (6 bases). The CDR3 is made up of 15 amino acids. Per the germline V gene, CDR1 is SGHAT and CDR2 is FQNNGV. Trimming took 4 bases from V and 3 from J, leaving 12 bases between them. The CDR3 nucleotides read TGTGCCAGCAGCTCTGACAGGCGCTACACCGGGGAGCTGTTTTTT. This encodes CASSSDRRYTGELFF.

Many counts were recorded for this clonotype. The V call is TRBV27, the J call TRBJ2-1, with TRBD1 as a possible D gene (6 bases). The CDR3 is 15 residues long. The germline V and J ends were trimmed by 6 bases and 0 bases, with 12 bases remaining between them. Germline CDR1 is MNHEY and CDR2 is SMNVEV (reference sequence). The CDR3 loop reads CASRPAGDSYNEQFF. The CDR3, as DNA: TGTGCCAGCAGACCGGCAGGGGACTCCTACAATGAGCAGTTCTTC.

This clonotype was recorded at least ten times. V and J are TRBV7-9 and TRBJ2-7, with 8 bases fitting TRBD2. V shed 5 bases and J 6 bases; nucleotides not matched to a gene: 9. Germline loops: CDR1 SEHNR, CDR2 FQNEAQ (reference sequence). The CDR3 contains 14 residues. The CDR3 protein is CASSVGTRGGEQYF. CDR3 nucleotides: TGTGCCAGCAGCGTTGGGACTAGAGGCGGCGAGCAGTACTTC.

There are many counts of this clonotype. The chain combines TRBV6-5 with TRBJ1-1, with 8 positions matching TRBD1. This CDR3 comprises 15 residues. V dropped 4 bases and J dropped 0; count of bases not matched to a gene: 4. Germline CDR1 reads MNHEY; CDR2 reads SVGAGI. DNA of the CDR3: TGTGCCAGCAGTTCACAGGGGGACATGAACACTGAAGCTTTCTTT. It yields the protein CASSSQGDMNTEAFF.

The chain joins TRBV13 to TRBJ2-1; TRBD1 might be the D (6 bases). V shed 0 bases and J shed 7 bases, with 13 bases lying between them. The CDR3 totals 15 residues. The germline gives CDR1 PRHDT, CDR2 FYEKMQ (reference sequence). The CDR3 nucleotides read TGTGCCAGCAGCTTAGGCAGGGGCAGGGTTAATGAGCAGTTCTTC. It encodes CASSLGRGRVNEQFF.

The sample holds many counts of this clonotype. This sequence joins TRBV2 and TRBJ2-7; D possibly matches TRBD1 or TRBD2 (10 bases each). Trimming cost V 6 bases and J 2 bases, with 35 bases left between them. The CDR3 length is 21 residues. The germline V gene encodes CDR1 SNHLY and CDR2 FYNNEI. CDR3 nucleotide sequence: TGTGCCAGCAGAGGTTTTGACAGGGGGCTTAGCGGGAGGCCCCCTGCCTACGAGCAGTACTTC. This encodes CASRGFDRGLSGRPPAYEQYF. The full variable domain, in which reference TRBV2 and TRBJ2-7 provide the parts outside the CDR3, is EPEVTQTPSHQVTQMGQEVILRCVPISNHLYFYWYRQILGQKVEFLVSFYNNEISEKSEIFDDQFSVERPDGSNFTLKIRSTKLEDSAMYFCASRGFDRGLSGRPPAYEQYFGPGTRLTVT.

Judged by abundance, this clonotype is medium-sized. J is TRBJ2-2 and V is TRBV12-3 or TRBV12-4; 8 bases are shared with TRBD2. This CDR3 comprises 16 residues. With V trimmed by 1 base and J by 7 bases, 8 bases remained unmatched. CDR3 nucleotide sequence: TGTGCCAGCAGTTTAGAGCCGGGGGGGAGGCACGGGGAGCTGTTTTTT. Translation: CASSLEPGGRHGELFF.

This clonotype came up a few times. The V and J genes are TRBV23-1 and TRBJ1-5; D remains ambiguous. TRBV23-1 is placed among ORFs of uncertain function. Trimming left V 0 bases short and J 0 bases short, with 12 bases between. The CDR3 is 17 residues long. The CDR3, as DNA: TGCGCCAGCAGTCAATCGGTGAGATTCGATAGCAATCAGCCCCAGCATTTT. This codes for CASSQSVRFDSNQPQHF.

This clonotype was recorded a few times. The chain combines TRBV29-1 with TRBJ2-3, with a tentative D call TRBD2 (5 bases). V shed 4 bases and J shed 0 bases, with 5 bases lying between them. The CDR3 loop spans 12 amino acids. From germline, CDR1 is SQVTM and CDR2 ANQGSEA. DNA for the CDR3: TGCAGCGTTGGCGGGAGCACAGATACGCAGTATTTT. Protein: CSVGGSTDTQYF.

The CDR3 spells CASSPAGDGFNEQFF. The CDR3 region has the DNA TGTGCCAGCAGCCCCGCGGGAGACGGGTTTAATGAGCAGTTCTTC. The chain recombines TRBV9 with TRBJ2-1, with 7 nucleotides matching TRBD2. The germline CDR1 and CDR2 sequences are SGDLS and YYNGEE. V trimming: 4 bases; J trimming: 7 bases; junction bases outside the gene matches: 11. This CDR3 has 15 residues.

This clonotype was counted many times. The rearrangement uses TRBV7-9 and TRBJ2-7, with 9 nucleotides matching TRBD1. V gave up 2 bases and J gave up 2 bases; unmatched junction bases: 4. The CDR3 length is 15 residues. CDR1 SEHNR and CDR2 FQNEAQ come from the germline V gene (reference sequence). The CDR3 coding sequence is TGTGCCAGCAGCTTATCGGGACAGGGTACCTACGAGCAGTACTTC. Translation gives CASSLSGQGTYEQYF.

This clonotype was seen repeatedly, ten times or more. The CDR3 sequence is CASSLPGLAADEQYF. CDR3 sequence (DNA): TGTGCCAGCAGCCTACCTGGACTAGCGGCCGACGAGCAGTACTTC. This chain connects TRBV7-2 to TRBJ2-7; the match to TRBD2 covers 10 bases. Trimming removed 5 bases from V and 5 bases from J; junction bases left unmatched: 9. CDR3 length: 15 amino acids. From germline, CDR1 is SGHTA and CDR2 FQGNSA. The full variable domain, completed using reference TRBV7-2 and TRBJ2-7, is GAGVSQSPSNKVTEKGKDVELRCDPISGHTALYWYRQSLGQGLEFLIYFQGNSAPDKSGLPSDRFSAERTGGSVSTLTIQRTQQEDSAVYLCASSLPGLAADEQYFGPGTRLTVT.

This clonotype has more than one count but fewer than ten. The chain couples TRBV30 to TRBJ1-1; no reliable D call. Germline CDR1 and CDR2: GTSNPN and SVGIG (reference sequence). V was trimmed by 5 bases and J by 4 bases, leaving 5 bases between them. The length of the CDR3 is 10 residues. The chain's CDR3 is CAWDTTEAFF. The CDR3 nucleotides read TGTGCCTGGGATACCACTGAAGCTTTCTTT.

This clonotype has ten or more counts. The genes are TRBV7-9 and TRBJ1-1, with D possibly being TRBD1 (6 bases). The length of the CDR3 is 12 residues. Germline V lookup: CDR1 SEHNR, CDR2 FQNEAQ (reference sequence). The V end lost 5 bases, the J end lost 10 bases, and 14 bases lay between the germline ends. CDR3 amino acids: CASSPRDIGAFF. CDR3 coding DNA: TGTGCCAGCAGCCCCCGGGACATCGGAGCTTTCTTT.

This clonotype was recorded many times. DNA for the CDR3: TGTGCCAGCAGCTCGTCCCGACTAGCAGGGGATACGCAGTATTTT. Its protein is CASSSSRLAGDTQYF. The rearrangement uses TRBV11-2 and TRBJ2-3; 7 bases agree with TRBD2. Germline V gene lookup returns CDR1 SGHAT and CDR2 FQNNGV. CDR3 length equals 15 residues. V trimming: 4 bases; J trimming: 6 bases; junction bases outside the gene matches: 10.

This clonotype was counted at least ten times. The gene calls are TRBV12-3 or TRBV12-4 and TRBJ2-7; 9 positions agree with TRBD1. The CDR3 extends over 14 amino acids. V trimming: 6 bases; J trimming: 2 bases; junction bases outside the gene matches: 5. As DNA, the CDR3 is TGTGCCAGCAGGGCCGGGACAGGGCCCTACGAGCAGTACTTC. Translation: CASRAGTGPYEQYF.

This clonotype has only a few counts. The chain is built from TRBV27 and TRBJ2-5, with 8 bases matching TRBD1. J lost 5 bases, V lost 6 bases, and 5 bases had no gene match. Per germline, CDR1 MNHEY and CDR2 SMNVEV (reference sequence). The CDR3 contains 13 residues. The CDR3 sequence: CASSGQGWETQYF. CDR3 DNA sequence: TGTGCCAGCAGCGGACAGGGTTGGGAGACCCAGTACTTC.

This clonotype has only a few counts. The gene calls are TRBV7-3 and TRBJ1-5; D is unresolved. This CDR3 region has 13 residues. Trimming cost V 3 bases and J 4 bases, with 7 bases left between them. Germline assignment: CDR1 SGHTA and CDR2 FQGTGA. CDR3: CASSFEKNQPQHF. CDR3 coding DNA: TGTGCCAGCAGCTTCGAGAAAAATCAGCCCCAGCATTTT.

The chain's CDR3 is CASSSGTSGVPTDTQYF. The CDR3 DNA sequence: TGTGCCAGCAGCTCAGGGACTAGCGGGGTCCCCACAGATACGCAGTATTTT. The rearrangement joins TRBV9 to TRBJ2-3; 13 bases map to TRBD2. Per the germline V gene, CDR1 is SGDLS and CDR2 is YYNGEE. V was clipped by 4 bases and J by 2 bases; unmatched bases: 7. This CDR3 has 17 residues.

This clonotype was recorded many times. V usage is TRBV7-9 and J usage is TRBJ1-2; no definite D call. The V gene's germline CDR1 is SEHNR and CDR2 FQNEAQ (reference sequence). V lost 7 bases and J lost 6, with 9 bases in between. The CDR3 covers 11 residues. The CDR3 protein is CASKRPDGYTF. The CDR3 bases are TGTGCCAGCAAACGGCCGGATGGCTACACCTTC.

The table lists this clonotype with many counts. This chain uses TRBV19 with TRBJ2-1, with D tentatively TRBD1 (6 bases). The CDR3 has 15 amino acids. Germline CDR1 is LNHDA and CDR2 is SQIVND (reference sequence). V lost 3 bases and J 1 base, leaving 10 bases between the germline ends. CDR3 in DNA: TGTGCCAGTAGTATGTGGGGGCCATCCTACAATGAGCAGTTCTTC. This sequence encodes CASSMWGPSYNEQFF.